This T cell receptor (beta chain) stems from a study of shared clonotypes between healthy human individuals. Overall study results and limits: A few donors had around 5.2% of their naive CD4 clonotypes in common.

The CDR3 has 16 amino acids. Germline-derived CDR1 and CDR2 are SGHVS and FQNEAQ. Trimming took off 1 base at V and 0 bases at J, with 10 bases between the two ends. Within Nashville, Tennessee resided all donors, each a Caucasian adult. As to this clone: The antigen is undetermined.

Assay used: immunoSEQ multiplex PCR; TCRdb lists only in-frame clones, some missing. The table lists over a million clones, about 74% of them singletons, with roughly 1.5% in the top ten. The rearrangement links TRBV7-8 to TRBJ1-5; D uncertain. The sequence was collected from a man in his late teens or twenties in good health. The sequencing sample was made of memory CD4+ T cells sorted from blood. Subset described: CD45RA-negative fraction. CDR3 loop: CASSLEAPDSNQPQHF. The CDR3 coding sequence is TGTGCCAGCAGCTTAGAGGCTCCGGATAGCAATCAGCCCCAGCATTTT.